These T cell receptor beta chains were read from a single sample in a study of shared T cell receptors in the human thymus. Sequencing was performed with immunoSEQ multiplex PCR; in TCRdb, only in-frame clones are kept and a portion is missing. The sample includes some 660,000 clones, about 90% seen only once; the top ten take 0.009% to 0.0095%. The data were also submitted as part of a second study, on human thymus T cells.

The material sequenced was thymocytes. The receptor source for this set is a boy in the first two years of life with a congenital heart defect. Both conserved end residues are part of each CDR3. Fields, in order: D gene, clone size, V gene, J gene, CDR3 protein, CDR3 DNA. The D gene is left open where the match is weak. Some rows have no size entry. The others give once, few or many, or a class for an expanded clone.

>-|-|TRBV30|TRBJ1-2
CAWSQKTDFNYGYTF
TGTGCCTGGAGTCAAAAGACAGATTTTAACTATGGCTACACCTTC
>TRBD1|-|TRBV4-3|TRBJ1-2
CASSQSQGRRSYGYTF
TGCGCCAGCAGCCAATCACAGGGGCGAAGAAGCTATGGCTACACCTTC
>-|-|TRBV11-2|TRBJ2-1
CASSQTGRTYNEQFF
TGTGCCAGCAGCCAGACAGGTCGAACCTACAATGAGCAGTTCTTC
>-|-|TRBV2|TRBJ2-7
CASIPEHKTQRQRAYEQYF
TGTGCCAGCATTCCAGAACATAAGACCCAGCGCCAAAGAGCCTACGAGCAGTACTTC
>-|few|TRBV2|TRBJ2-1
CASQTGSYNEQFF
TGTGCCAGCCAGACCGGGAGCTACAATGAGCAGTTCTTC
>TRBD1|-|TRBV7-9|TRBJ2-5
CASSQQNRGLMPQETQYF
TGTGCCAGCAGCCAACAAAACAGGGGATTAATGCCCCAAGAGACCCAGTACTTC
>-|-|TRBV4-2|TRBJ1-5
CASSQGQGKRNQPQHF
TGTGCCAGCAGCCAAGGGCAGGGTAAACGCAATCAGCCCCAGCATTTT
>-|-|TRBV7-5|TRBJ1-1
CVRSLVRVNTEAFF
TGTGTCAGAAGCTTAGTTCGGGTAAACACTGAAGCTTTCTTT
>-|-|TRBV27|TRBJ1-5
CASSLCRRGIGSGNQPQHF
TGTGCCAGCAGTTTATGTCGTAGGGGGATAGGATCTGGCAATCAGCCCCAGCATTTT
>-|-|TRBV4-3|TRBJ2-7
CASSQETGSSYEQYF
TGCGCCAGCAGCCAAGAGACAGGTAGCTCCTACGAGCAGTACTTC
>TRBD2|-|TRBV19|TRBJ2-3
CASSIYERGSPITDTQYF
TGTGCCAGTAGTATATACGAGCGGGGGTCTCCTATCACAGATACGCAGTATTTT
>-|-|TRBV6-6|TRBJ2-3
CASNFDMWAGTQYF
TGTGCCAGCAATTTCGATATGTGGGCCGGTACGCAGTATTTT
>TRBD2|-|TRBV6-1|TRBJ2-1
CASSRLAGEHNEQFF
TGTGCCAGCAGTCGACTAGCGGGAGAACACAATGAGCAGTTCTTC
>TRBD1|-|TRBV2|TRBJ1-5
CASREDRGRNQPQHF
TGTGCCAGCAGGGAGGACAGGGGTCGCAATCAGCCCCAGCATTTT
>-|-|TRBV30|TRBJ1-2
CAWSVAHTGLGYTF
TGTGCCTGGAGTGTTGCGCATACAGGGCTTGGCTACACCTTC
>TRBD1|-|TRBV6-5|TRBJ2-1
CASRSTGGSYNEQFF
TGTGCCAGCAGATCAACAGGGGGCTCCTACAATGAGCAGTTCTTC
>-|few|TRBV6-1|TRBJ2-5
CASSEPSRQETQYF
TGTGCCAGCAGTGAGCCTAGCCGACAAGAGACCCAGTACTTC
>-|-|TRBV4-3|TRBJ2-2
CASSQGSGKELFF
TGCGCCAGCAGCCAAGGTTCCGGGAAGGAGCTGTTTTTT
>-|-|TRBV5-1|TRBJ2-5
CASSGGTAFQTQYF
TGCGCCAGCAGCGGGGGGACAGCATTTCAGACCCAGTACTTC
>TRBD2|-|TRBV7-2|TRBJ2-7
CASSLKSGRRYEQYF
TGTGCCAGCAGCTTGAAGAGCGGGAGGAGGTACGAGCAGTACTTC
>-|-|TRBV7-2|TRBJ2-7
CASSLIRGASYEQYF
TGTGCCAGCAGCTTAATCAGGGGGGCCTCCTACGAGCAGTACTTC
>-|-|TRBV2|TRBJ1-5
CASSDEQKNQPQHF
TGTGCCAGCAGTGATGAACAGAAAAATCAGCCCCAGCATTTT
>TRBD1|-|TRBV30|TRBJ2-7
CAWSHPGQGIKEQYF
TGTGCCTGGAGCCATCCGGGACAGGGGATTAAAGAGCAGTACTTC
>TRBD2|-|TRBV15|TRBJ2-5
CATSRRGLAGHQETQYF
TGTGCCACCAGCAGACGAGGACTAGCGGGACACCAAGAGACCCAGTACTTC
>-|-|TRBV9|TRBJ2-7
CASNPGRGHEQYF
TGTGCCAGCAACCCGGGCAGGGGCCACGAGCAGTACTTC
>-|-|TRBV30|TRBJ2-5
CAWSGGGGRARCRGATQYF
TGTGCCTGGAGTGGGGGAGGGGGGAGGGCACGGTGTAGAGGAGCGACCCAGTACTTC
>-|-|TRBV6-6|TRBJ2-7
CASISLGDCYEQYF
TGTGCCAGCATCTCCTTGGGCGATTGTTACGAGCAGTACTTC
>-|-|TRBV6-1|TRBJ1-1
CASSEARMGQDMNTEAFF
TGTGCCAGCAGTGAAGCTAGAATGGGACAAGACATGAACACTGAAGCTTTCTTT
>-|-|TRBV14|TRBJ2-7
CASSQDRRVSHEQYF
TGTGCCAGCAGCCAAGATAGGAGGGTCTCCCACGAGCAGTACTTC
>TRBD1|-|TRBV7-9|TRBJ2-2
CASSSRQGAWELFF
TGTGCCAGCAGCTCGAGACAGGGGGCCTGGGAGCTGTTTTTT
>-|-|TRBV9|TRBJ2-1
CASSENQGNEQFF
TGTGCCAGCAGCGAAAATCAGGGAAATGAGCAGTTCTTC
>TRBD2|-|TRBV4-1|TRBJ2-2
CASSSRFGSGGADTGELFF
TGCGCCAGCAGCTCCCGCTTTGGCAGCGGGGGGGCGGACACCGGGGAGCTGTTTTTT
>TRBD2|-|TRBV2|TRBJ2-3
CASSGGGSSTDTQYF
TGTGCCAGCAGCGGGGGGGGATCGAGCACAGATACGCAGTATTTT
>-|-|TRBV28|TRBJ2-7
CASSRRLGSPYEQYF
TGTGCCAGCAGTCGCCGGCTGGGCAGCCCCTACGAGCAGTACTTC
>TRBD1|-|TRBV28|TRBJ1-1
CASSLGQGLMNTEAFF
TGTGCCAGCAGTCTCGGACAGGGCCTCATGAACACTGAAGCTTTCTTT
>TRBD1|few|TRBV5-8|TRBJ2-2
CASSCSRQGGTGELFF
TGTGCCAGCAGCTGCTCGAGACAGGGGGGTACCGGGGAGCTGTTTTTT
>-|-|TRBV6-5|TRBJ2-7
CASSYSRSGYEQYF
TGTGCCAGCAGTTACTCACGGAGCGGTTACGAGCAGTACTTC
>-|-|TRBV9|TRBJ1-4
CASSVLGGTNEKLFF
TGTGCCAGCAGCGTACTCGGGGGGACTAATGAAAAACTGTTTTTT
>-|few|TRBV28|TRBJ1-1
CASRDDSGENTEAFF
TGTGCCAGCAGAGACGACAGCGGGGAGAACACTGAAGCTTTCTTT
>-|-|TRBV7-9|TRBJ2-1
CASSLVTGRNEQFF
TGTGCCAGCAGCTTAGTGACAGGGAGGAATGAGCAGTTCTTC
>TRBD1|-|TRBV30|TRBJ2-7
CAWDTGVREQYF
TGTGCCTGGGATACAGGGGTTCGTGAGCAGTACTTC
>-|-|TRBV10-3|TRBJ2-3
CAITHDRLDTQYF
TGTGCCATCACCCATGACCGACTCGATACGCAGTATTTT
>TRBD1|-|TRBV5-6|TRBJ2-1
CASSIWDRELNEQFF
TGTGCCAGCAGCATCTGGGACAGGGAGTTAAATGAGCAGTTCTTC
>TRBD1|-|TRBV28|TRBJ1-3
CASTTFQRGGGYTIYF
TGTGCCAGCACTACATTTCAGAGAGGGGGCGGATACACCATATATTTT
>-|-|TRBV25-1|TRBJ1-1
CASSGAGWTEAFF
TGTGCCAGCAGTGGGGCAGGCTGGACTGAAGCTTTCTTT
>TRBD2|-|TRBV28|TRBJ2-4
CASTTLAGGGGIAKNIQYF
TGTGCCAGCACCACACTAGCGGGCGGAGGAGGGATAGCCAAAAACATTCAGTACTTC
>-|-|TRBV4-3|TRBJ1-2
CASSPFTGPYSPNGYTF
TGCGCCAGCAGCCCCTTCACAGGGCCCTATAGCCCTAATGGCTACACCTTC
>-|-|TRBV4-1|TRBJ2-7
CASSHDPLTSSYEQYF
TGCGCCAGCAGCCACGACCCCCTGACTAGCTCCTACGAGCAGTACTTC
>-|-|TRBV14|TRBJ1-6
CASSQDPRARKGNSPLHF
TGTGCCAGCAGCCAAGATCCCAGGGCGCGAAAGGGTAATTCACCCCTCCACTTT
>TRBD2|-|TRBV5-1|TRBJ2-7
CASSLSLAGSSYEQYF
TGCGCCAGCAGCTTGTCTCTAGCGGGAAGCTCCTACGAGCAGTACTTC
>TRBD2|few|TRBV30|TRBJ2-3
CAWAVCGRMTDTQYF
TGTGCCTGGGCTGTGTGCGGGAGGATGACAGATACGCAGTATTTT
>-|-|TRBV7-2|TRBJ1-3
CASSLAAQSNQGKRSGNTIYF
TGTGCCAGCAGCTTAGCGGCTCAATCCAACCAGGGAAAGCGCTCTGGAAACACCATATATTTT